The 32 T cell receptor beta chains presented below share a single source sample, sequenced in a study of T cells in Graves' hyperthyroidism and ophthalmopathy. There were TCR beta CDR3 regions amplified from RNA transcripts. Using the HTBI primer set, a first-round RT-PCR was run on the TCR CDR3. TCRdb independently ran MiXCR on the multiplex PCR reads; one entry per CDR3 protein. The table lists more than 300,000 distinct CDR3 sequences, approximately 13% of them singletons. Sequenced input: blood. The receptors originated from a woman under 40 with Graves' hyperthyroidism.

This sequence joins TRBV20-1 and TRBJ2-5; 14 bases fit TRBD2. The CDR3 runs 16 residues. The V gene end was trimmed by 4 bases and the J gene end by 5 bases; junction bases not matched to a gene: 9. Looked up from germline, CDR1 is DFQATT and CDR2 is SNEGSKA (reference sequence). CDR3 bases: TGCAGTGCTAACGGCGGGACTAGCGGGAGTTGGGAGACCCAGTACTTC. This sequence encodes CSANGGTSGSWETQYF.

This clonotype has a count of ten or more. CDR3 loop: CATRQGGGQETQYF. The CDR3, as DNA: TGTGCCACGCGACAGGGTGGGGGCCAAGAGACCCAGTACTTC. The V gene is TRBV27, the J gene TRBJ2-5, with 7 bases identical to TRBD1. The J segment lost 1 base and the V segment lost 10 bases, leaving 9 bases of the junction unmatched. CDR1 and CDR2 from the germline V gene are MNHEY and SMNVEV (reference sequence). CDR3 length: 14 residues.

This clonotype was counted many times. The rearrangement links TRBV12-3 or TRBV12-4 to TRBJ2-7; 11 nucleotides line up with TRBD2. V gave up 5 bases and J gave up 3 bases; unmatched junction bases: 6. There are 15 residues in the CDR3. CDR3 DNA: TGTGCCAGCAGTCGAATGACTAGCGGGGACTACGAGCAGTACTTC. This encodes CASSRMTSGDYEQYF.

This clonotype showed up many times. V usage is TRBV30 and J usage is TRBJ1-2; 7 nucleotides line up with TRBD1. Germline V gives CDR1 GTSNPN, CDR2 SVGIG (reference sequence). There are 14 residues in the CDR3. The J segment lost 6 bases and the V segment lost 3 bases, leaving 10 bases of the junction unmatched. The CDR3 reads CAWSSHRGENGYTF. CDR3 nucleotides: TGTGCCTGGAGCTCTCACAGGGGAGAGAATGGCTACACCTTC. The full variable domain, with the rest looked up from reference TRBV30 and TRBJ1-2, is SQTIHQWPATLVQPVGSPLSLECTVEGTSNPNLYWYRQAAGRGLQLLFYSVGIGQISSEVPQNLSASRPQDRQFILSSKKLLLSDSGFYLCAWSSHRGENGYTFGSGTRLTVV.

The chain uses TRBV7-2 and TRBJ2-7; no reliable D call. The V gene lost 1 base and the J gene lost 6 bases, with 10 bases spanning the gap. Germline lookup yields CDR1 SGHTA and CDR2 FQGNSA. The CDR3 has 13 amino acids. The CDR3 bases are TGTGCCAGCAGCTTAGAGGCAGCGTCCGAGCAGTACTTC. Translation gives CASSLEAASEQYF. Supplemented by reference TRBV7-2 and TRBJ2-7, the full variable domain reads GAGVSQSPSNKVTEKGKDVELRCDPISGHTALYWYRQSLGQGLEFLIYFQGNSAPDKSGLPSDRFSAERTGGSVSTLTIQRTQQEDSAVYLCASSLEAASEQYFGPGTRLTVT.

In this sample, this clonotype turned up a few times. The rearrangement uses TRBV18 and TRBJ2-7, with D uncertain. The CDR3 spans 12 residues. Deletions cut 2 bases from V and 7 bases from J, with 9 bases between. Germline V gene data show CDR1 as KGHSH and CDR2 as LQKENI. CDR3 region: CASSPERREQYF. The CDR3 DNA reads TGTGCCAGCTCACCAGAACGTCGGGAGCAGTACTTC.

This clonotype was found a few times. The J gene is TRBJ1-2, the V gene TRBV28; D possibly corresponds to TRBD1 (6 bases). Germline assignment: CDR1 MDHEN and CDR2 SYDVKM. Trimming left V 4 bases short and J 4 bases short, with 13 bases between. CDR3 length equals 14 residues. The DNA for the CDR3 is TGTGCCAGCAGTTCAGTGGACAGCGGCTATGGCTACACCTTC. Translation: CASSSVDSGYGYTF.

In the case of this clonotype: This may come from a read error, since a much larger clone is one base off. J is TRBJ2-3 and V is TRBV7-2; D is possibly TRBD2 (5 bases). The length of the CDR3 is 14 residues. Germline V gene lookup returns CDR1 SGHTA and CDR2 FQGNSA. Trimming took 1 base from V and 7 from J, leaving 12 bases between them. The CDR3 coding sequence is TGTGCCAGCAGCTTAGGGAGGCTTACCCATACGCAGTATTTT. Its translation is CASSLGRLTHTQYF.

This clonotype was detected many times. V usage is TRBV20-1 and J usage is TRBJ2-2, with D uncertain. This CDR3 region has 14 residues. The germline V gene encodes CDR1 DFQATT and CDR2 SNEGSKA (reference sequence). Trimming pared 6 bases from V and 5 bases from J, leaving 16 bases between. CDR3 sequence: CSAMDASSTGELFF. The CDR3 coding sequence is TGCAGTGCGATGGATGCGTCGTCGACCGGGGAGCTGTTTTTT.

This clonotype has ten or more counts. V and J are TRBV7-9 and TRBJ2-7, with D perhaps TRBD1 or TRBD2 (5 bases each). Looked up from germline, CDR1 is SEHNR and CDR2 is FQNEAQ (reference sequence). The V end was cut by 5 bases, the J end by 2 bases, with 13 bases between. The CDR3 totals 14 residues. The DNA for the CDR3 is TGTGCCAGCAGCCGCCAGGGAGATACCTACGAGCAGTACTTC. Translated, it gives CASSRQGDTYEQYF.

The V and J genes are TRBV5-1 and TRBJ2-4; D is perhaps TRBD1 or TRBD2 (5 bases each). CDR3 length equals 15 residues. CDR1 is SGHRS and CDR2 is YFSETQ in the germline V gene. Between the trimmed V and J ends, which lost 0 bases and 1 base, there was a span of 8 bases. The CDR3, as DNA: TGCGCCAGCAGCTTGGGGGGGTCGGCCAAAAACATTCAGTACTTC. Its protein product is CASSLGGSAKNIQYF.

In its sample, this clonotype was seen many times. The chain links TRBV29-1 to TRBJ2-2; D gene unclear. The CDR3 runs to 14 residues. Trimming removed 2 bases from V and 3 bases from J, with 10 bases in between. Germline CDR1 and CDR2: SQVTM and ANQGSEA. CDR3 amino acids: CSVEFLLHTGELFF. The CDR3 DNA follows: TGCAGCGTTGAATTCTTATTACACACCGGGGAGCTGTTTTTT.

As concerns this clonotype: A much larger clone differs by one base, so this may be a read error. J is TRBJ1-1 and V is TRBV30; D is unresolved. The CDR3 has 17 residues. Trimming took 4 bases from V and 3 from J, leaving 24 bases between them. The V gene's germline CDR1 is GTSNPN and CDR2 SVGIG (reference sequence). Here the CDR3 DNA reads TGTGCCTGGACGTTGGGCCGCCCGACTACGTTGGACACTGAAGCTTTCTTT. It codes for CAWTLGRPTTLDTEAFF. Full variable domain (rest looked up from reference TRBV30 and TRBJ1-1): SQTIHQWPATLVQPVGSPLSLECTVEGTSNPNLYWYRQAAGRGLQLLFYSVGIGQISSEVPQNLSASRPQDRQFILSSKKLLLSDSGFYLCAWTLGRPTTLDTEAFFGQGTRLTVV.

In its sample, this clonotype was seen a few times. The rearrangement links TRBV20-1 to TRBJ2-7; D is possibly TRBD1 (7 bases). CDR3 size: 13 residues. V was clipped by 6 bases and J by 4 bases, with 16 bases between them. Per the germline V gene, CDR1 is DFQATT and CDR2 is SNEGSKA (reference sequence). The DNA of the CDR3 is TGCAGTGCCGCGGGGACAGTAAATTACGAGCAGTACTTC. Its protein product is CSAAGTVNYEQYF.

At least ten counts were recorded for this clonotype. The chain is built from TRBV2 and TRBJ2-2; either TRBD1 or TRBD2 may fit D (7 bases each). This CDR3 is 15 amino acids long. CDR1 SNHLY and CDR2 FYNNEI come from the germline V gene. Trimming stripped 8 bases from V and 6 bases from J, with 19 bases between. The CDR3 DNA follows: TGTGCCAGCCAGGGGGGGCCCGCGGTCCCCGGGGAGCTGTTTTTT. Its translation: CASQGGPAVPGELFF. Filled out from reference TRBV2 and TRBJ2-2, the complete variable domain reads EPEVTQTPSHQVTQMGQEVILRCVPISNHLYFYWYRQILGQKVEFLVSFYNNEISEKSEIFDDQFSVERPDGSNFTLKIRSTKLEDSAMYFCASQGGPAVPGELFFGEGSRLTVL.

At least ten counts were recorded for this clonotype. This chain uses TRBV2 with TRBJ2-1; 8 nucleotides align to TRBD2. Trimming at V came to 4 bases and at J to 4 bases, leaving 6 bases not matched to a gene. Germline CDR1 and CDR2: SNHLY and FYNNEI. The CDR3 totals 15 residues. The CDR3 protein is CASSAEREQYNEQFF. The CDR3, as DNA: TGTGCCAGCAGTGCCGAGCGGGAGCAATACAATGAGCAGTTCTTC.

This clonotype was counted at least ten times. The genes are TRBV20-1 and TRBJ2-5; 7 bases are a match to TRBD2. The CDR3 spans 16 residues. Germline lookup yields CDR1 DFQATT and CDR2 SNEGSKA (reference sequence). Trimming removed 3 bases from V and 1 base from J; junction bases left unmatched: 11. In DNA, the CDR3 is TGCAGTGCTAGGCCACTAGCGTCTGTGGGCCAAGAGACCCAGTACTTC. Residues: CSARPLASVGQETQYF.

The chain has TRBV6-2 or TRBV6-3 and TRBJ1-2; D is unresolved. V lost 4 bases and J lost 1, with 22 bases in between. CDR1 and CDR2 (germline): MNHEY, SVGEGT. The CDR3 has 18 amino acids. Written as DNA, the CDR3 is TGTGCCAGCAGTTCCCCACGGAGCCAGGTCGTCTTTAACTATGGCTACACCTTC. Protein sequence: CASSSPRSQVVFNYGYTF.

Many counts were recorded for this clonotype. V and J are TRBV27 and TRBJ2-3; perhaps TRBD1 as D (6 bases). The CDR3 sequence is 13 residues long. V was cut by 0 bases and J by 8 bases, with 9 bases left in between. Germline V gene lookup returns CDR1 MNHEY and CDR2 SMNVEV (reference sequence). CDR3 bases: TGTGCCAGCAGTTTATCGTCAGGGGCTACGCAGTATTTT. The encoded protein is CASSLSSGATQYF.

This clonotype was counted only a few times. V usage is TRBV4-2 and J usage is TRBJ2-3, with a weak D call TRBD1 (6 bases). Trimming stripped 1 base from V and 4 bases from J, with 15 bases between. CDR1 LGHNA and CDR2 YNFKEQ come from the germline V gene. There are 16 residues in the CDR3. The CDR3 DNA sequence: TGTGCCAGCAGCCAAGTTGAGGGGGTGGTTTCAGATACGCAGTATTTT. Protein sequence: CASSQVEGVVSDTQYF.

This clonotype was seen at least ten times. CDR3 DNA sequence: TGCGCCAGCAGCTGGGCGGGGAGGCGGGACGAGCAGTACTTC. Translation gives CASSWAGRRDEQYF. The gene calls are TRBV5-1 and TRBJ2-7, with D tentatively TRBD2 (6 bases). Trimming shortened V by 3 bases and J by 5 bases, and 15 bases separated the two germline ends. CDR1 and CDR2 from the germline V gene are SGHRS and YFSETQ. The CDR3 is 14 residues long.

This clonotype appeared many times. The gene calls are TRBV7-9 and TRBJ1-6, with 10 bases that match TRBD1. This CDR3 is 16 amino acids long. Looked up from germline, CDR1 is SEHNR and CDR2 is FQNEAQ (reference sequence). V shed 2 bases, J shed 8 bases, and the junction held 6 bases outside the gene matches. CDR3 loop: CASSLTAGTGDSPLHF. The CDR3 DNA follows: TGTGCCAGCAGCTTAACCGCCGGGACAGGGGATTCACCCCTCCACTTT.

V and J are TRBV3-1 and TRBJ2-7, with D unclear. This CDR3 region has 16 residues. The germline gives CDR1 LGHDT, CDR2 YNNKEL (reference sequence). V shed 3 bases and J shed 2 bases, with 17 bases lying between them. In DNA, the CDR3 is TGTGCCAGCAGCCACACCAACCGTAAATTAGCCTACGAGCAGTACTTC. It specifies CASSHTNRKLAYEQYF.

CDR3 sequence reads: CAWSYPILAEGGNEQFF. The CDR3 nucleotides read TGTGCCTGGAGTTACCCTATCCTAGCGGAGGGGGGGAATGAGCAGTTCTTC. The gene calls are TRBV30 and TRBJ2-1, with D maybe TRBD2 (7 bases). The ends were cut back, 2 bases at V and 7 bases at J, with 24 bases in the middle. CDR3 size: 17 residues. Germline CDR1 and CDR2: GTSNPN and SVGIG (reference sequence).

This clonotype was detected a few times. The chain combines TRBV7-8 with TRBJ2-1; unclear D gene. Germline values: CDR1 SGHVS, CDR2 FQNEAQ. The CDR3 consists of 15 residues. Between the trimmed V and J ends, which lost 2 bases and 4 bases, there was a span of 12 bases. The CDR3 reads CASSLFLVGYNEQFF. CDR3 DNA sequence: TGTGCCAGCAGCTTATTCCTAGTTGGATACAATGAGCAGTTCTTC.

This clonotype was seen at least ten times. The V gene is TRBV6-2 or TRBV6-3, the J gene TRBJ1-2; no firm D call. CDR1 and CDR2 (germline): MNHEY, SVGEGT. V lost 7 bases to trimming and J lost 1 base, with 4 bases between them. The CDR3 extends over 11 amino acids. CDR3 nucleotides: TGTGCCAGCACAGATAACTATGGCTACACCTTC. Translated: CASTDNYGYTF.

This chain connects TRBV10-3 to TRBJ2-7; 11 positions agree with TRBD2. The germline V gene has CDR1 ENHRY and CDR2 SYGVKD. This CDR3 has 15 residues. After removal of 9 bases from V and 2 bases from J, the junction contained 9 bases not matched to a gene. CDR3 amino acids: CAMGVSGRGTYEQYF. Written as DNA, the CDR3 is TGTGCCATGGGGGTTAGCGGGAGGGGAACCTACGAGCAGTACTTC.

This clonotype appeared a few times. The genes are TRBV7-8 and TRBJ1-5, with D tentatively TRBD1 (5 bases). The germline V gene has CDR1 SGHVS and CDR2 FQNEAQ. With 5 bases removed from V and 5 bases from J, the gap between germline ends came to 16 bases. This CDR3 has 15 amino acids. CDR3 loop: CASSPGAQTDQPQHF. The CDR3 nucleotides read TGTGCCAGCAGCCCTGGGGCGCAGACTGATCAGCCCCAGCATTTT.

This clonotype was seen only a few times. The V call is TRBV28, the J call TRBJ2-1; the D gene is possibly TRBD2 (5 bases). The CDR3 has 16 residues. In germline, CDR1 is MDHEN, CDR2 SYDVKM. The V end was cut by 6 bases, the J end by 2 bases, with 17 bases between. CDR3 bases: TGTGCCAGCAGGCCGGCGGGTGGGAAGGCCTACAATGAGCAGTTCTTC. It codes for CASRPAGGKAYNEQFF.

This clonotype was found a few times. The chain joins TRBV13 to TRBJ2-7, with D tentatively TRBD2 (6 bases). Germline V gene lookup returns CDR1 PRHDT and CDR2 FYEKMQ (reference sequence). V lost 8 bases to trimming and J lost 6 bases, with 14 bases between them. CDR3 size: 12 residues. CDR3 amino acids: CASGPWEAEQYF. The CDR3 coding sequence is TGTGCCAGCGGCCCTTGGGAGGCCGAGCAGTACTTC.

This clonotype was seen repeatedly, ten times or more. The rearrangement uses TRBV2 and TRBJ1-4, with TRBD1 as a possible D gene (5 bases). Germline CDR1 SNHLY, CDR2 FYNNEI. V was cut by 6 bases and J by 8 bases, with 16 bases left in between. There are 14 residues in the CDR3. Here the CDR3 DNA reads TGTGCCAGCAGAGCCGGGACCCCAGGAGAAAAACTGTTTTTT. This gives the protein CASRAGTPGEKLFF.

In this sample, this clonotype turned up many times. The V call is TRBV6-1, the J call TRBJ2-3; weak D call: TRBD2 (6 bases). Germline V gene sequence: CDR1 MNHNS, CDR2 SASEGT. The V end lost 5 bases, the J end lost 1 base, and 10 bases lay between the germline ends. The CDR3 length is 14 residues. Here the CDR3 DNA reads TGTGCCAGCAGTTGGGGGGTGGGCACAGATACGCAGTATTTT. Its translation: CASSWGVGTDTQYF.